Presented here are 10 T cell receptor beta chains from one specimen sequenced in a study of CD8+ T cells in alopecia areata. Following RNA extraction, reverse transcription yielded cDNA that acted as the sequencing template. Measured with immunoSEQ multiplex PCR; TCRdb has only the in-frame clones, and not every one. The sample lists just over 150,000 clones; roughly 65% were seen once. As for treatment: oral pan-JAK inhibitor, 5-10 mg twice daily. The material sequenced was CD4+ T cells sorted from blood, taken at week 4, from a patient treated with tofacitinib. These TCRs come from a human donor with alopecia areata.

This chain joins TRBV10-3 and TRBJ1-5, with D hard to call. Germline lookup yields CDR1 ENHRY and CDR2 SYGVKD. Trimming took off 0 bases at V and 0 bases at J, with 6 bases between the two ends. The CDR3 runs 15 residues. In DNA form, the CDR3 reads TGTGCCATCAGTGAGTCGGGAGTTAGCAATCAGCCCCAGCATTTT. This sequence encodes CAISESGVSNQPQHF.

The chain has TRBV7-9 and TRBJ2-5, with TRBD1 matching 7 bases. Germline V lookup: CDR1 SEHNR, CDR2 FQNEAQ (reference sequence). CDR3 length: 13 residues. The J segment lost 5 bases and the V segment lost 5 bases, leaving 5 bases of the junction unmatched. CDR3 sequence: CASSLQGWETQYF. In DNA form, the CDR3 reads TGTGCCAGCAGCCTACAGGGGTGGGAGACCCAGTACTTC.

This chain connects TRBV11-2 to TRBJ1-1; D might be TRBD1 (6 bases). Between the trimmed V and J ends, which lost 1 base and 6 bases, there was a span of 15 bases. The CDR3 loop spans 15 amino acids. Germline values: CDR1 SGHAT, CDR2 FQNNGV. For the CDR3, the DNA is TGTGCCAGCAGCTTAGGTACAGGGAATACGGCTGAAGCTTTCTTT. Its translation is CASSLGTGNTAEAFF.

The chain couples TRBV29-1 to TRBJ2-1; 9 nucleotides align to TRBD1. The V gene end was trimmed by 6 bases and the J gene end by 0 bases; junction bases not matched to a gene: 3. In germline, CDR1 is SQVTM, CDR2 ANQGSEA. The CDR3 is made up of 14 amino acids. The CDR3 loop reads CSVGQGSSYNEQFF. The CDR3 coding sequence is TGCAGCGTCGGACAGGGGAGCTCCTACAATGAGCAGTTCTTC.

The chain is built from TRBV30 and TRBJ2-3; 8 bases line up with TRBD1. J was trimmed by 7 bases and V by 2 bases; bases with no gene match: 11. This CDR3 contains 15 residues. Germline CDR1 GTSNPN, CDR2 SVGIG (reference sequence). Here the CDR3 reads CAWSPLDRGENTQYF. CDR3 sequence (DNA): TGTGCCTGGAGTCCATTAGACAGGGGCGAAAATACGCAGTATTTT.

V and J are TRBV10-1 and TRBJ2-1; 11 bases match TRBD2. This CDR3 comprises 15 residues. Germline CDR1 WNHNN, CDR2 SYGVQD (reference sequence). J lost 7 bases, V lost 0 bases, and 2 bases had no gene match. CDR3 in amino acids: CASSESPSGRNEQFF. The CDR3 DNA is TGCGCCAGCAGTGAGTCGCCTAGCGGGAGGAATGAGCAGTTCTTC.

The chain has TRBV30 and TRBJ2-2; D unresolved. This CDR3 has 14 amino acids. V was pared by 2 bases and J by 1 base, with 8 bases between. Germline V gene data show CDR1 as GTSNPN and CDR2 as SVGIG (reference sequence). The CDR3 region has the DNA TGTGCCTGGAGTAAACCACTGAACACCGGGGAGCTGTTTTTT. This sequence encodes CAWSKPLNTGELFF.

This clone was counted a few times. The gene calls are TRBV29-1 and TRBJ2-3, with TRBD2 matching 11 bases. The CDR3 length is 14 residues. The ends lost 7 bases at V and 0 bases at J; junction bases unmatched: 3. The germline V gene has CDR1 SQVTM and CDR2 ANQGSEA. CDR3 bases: TGCAGCGCCCGACTAGCGGGGAGCACAGATACGCAGTATTTT. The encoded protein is CSARLAGSTDTQYF.

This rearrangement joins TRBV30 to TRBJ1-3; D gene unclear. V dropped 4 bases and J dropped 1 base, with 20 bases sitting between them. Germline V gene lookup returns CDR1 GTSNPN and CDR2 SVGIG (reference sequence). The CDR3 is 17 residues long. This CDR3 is CAWNSRRTFVSGNTIYF. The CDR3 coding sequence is TGTGCCTGGAATTCGCGGCGTACCTTCGTGTCTGGAAACACCATATATTTT.

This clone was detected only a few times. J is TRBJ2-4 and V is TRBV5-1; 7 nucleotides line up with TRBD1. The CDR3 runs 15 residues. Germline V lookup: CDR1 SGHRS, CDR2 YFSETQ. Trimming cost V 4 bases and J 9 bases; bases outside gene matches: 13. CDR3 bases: TGCGCCAGCAGCCAATCGACAGGGATCGGAACCATTCAGTACTTC. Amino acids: CASSQSTGIGTIQYF.